Reported below is one T cell receptor beta chain. The junction differs from germline at one of its ends, possibly a read error. These data are taken from a study of blood T cell repertoires in COVID-19. Study information: Material from acute and convalescent COVID-19 was sourced from the United States, Italy and Spain. PBMCs, B-cell-depleted T cells, or T cells provided the cDNA or gDNA that made up the material.

Patients in Seattle were enrolled during active infection, then followed longitudinally. Germline CDR1 and CDR2: MGHRA and YSYEKL. The CDR3 has 11 amino acids. Assay: immunoSEQ multiplex PCR; the TCRdb copy retains only in-frame clones and omits some. The sample carries over 150,000 clones, 88% recorded once. This clonotype was sampled from a man in his fifties with COVID-19, enrolled during active disease. V gene TRBV4-1 combines with J gene TRBJ1-1, with no clear D. Sequencing was carried out using peripheral blood. The CDR3 spells CASSQEGSRLF. The CDR3 DNA reads as TGCGCCAGCAGCCAAGAAGGTTCGAGGCTCTTT.